These 11 T cell receptor beta chains originate from one sample sequenced in a study of CXCR3-negative and CXCR3-positive naive CD8 T cells. UMI-labeled 5' RACE TRB cDNA libraries were prepared from the cells. Each CDR3 protein gets one entry in TCRdb, which reprocessed the 5' RACE reads and gives no DNA. Its clone listing holds thousands of distinct CDR3 sequences. Sequences were obtained from naive CXCR3- CD8+ T cells from blood. As for subset: CD45RO-CCR7+CD27+CD95- naive CD8+ T cells lacking CXCR3 (TNR3-). The receptors stem from a human donor in good health. Some clones in this sample may be carry-over from other donors' samples.

This clonotype is classed as medium-sized by frequency. This rearrangement joins TRBV3-1 to TRBJ2-7; TCRdb lists TRBD1, though no DNA is available to test this call. Germline V gives CDR1 LGHDT, CDR2 YNNKEL (reference sequence). The CDR3 totals 17 residues. CDR3 sequence reads: CASSQDKGDRDDYEQYF.

The chain is built from TRBV29-1 and TRBJ1-1. The CDR3 covers 11 residues. Per germline, CDR1 SQVTM and CDR2 ANQGSEA. The CDR3 region is CSVEVDTEAFF.

The rearrangement links TRBV20-1 to TRBJ2-2; no DNA is available, so the TRBD1 call from TCRdb remains unchecked. This CDR3 is built from 15 residues. Germline V gives CDR1 DFQATT, CDR2 SNEGSKA (reference sequence). CDR3 sequence: CSASGAGQNTGELFF.

The V gene is TRBV3-1, the J gene TRBJ2-7; TCRdb's assignment of TRBD2 cannot be checked, as there is no DNA. The CDR3 has 15 amino acids. Germline CDR1 reads LGHDT; CDR2 reads YNNKEL (reference sequence). CDR3 sequence reads: CASSQGGTSFYEQYF.

The CDR3 sequence: CSVELPQGVTQHF. This chain connects TRBV29-1 to TRBJ1-5; TCRdb designates TRBD1, a call that cannot be tested without DNA. Germline V lookup: CDR1 SQVTM, CDR2 ANQGSEA. The CDR3 spans 13 residues.

Its frequency marks this clonotype as medium-sized. This chain's CDR3 is CASSVQGANTEAFF. J is TRBJ1-1 and V is TRBV2; absent DNA, TCRdb's TRBD1 call cannot be checked. CDR3 length: 14 residues. Germline CDR1 and CDR2: SNHLY and FYNNEI.

This chain joins TRBV28 and TRBJ2-1; TCRdb proposes TRBD2, but this gene call is untestable without DNA. CDR3 size: 16 residues. Germline V CDR1 and CDR2: MDHEN, SYDVKM. The CDR3 region is CASSFRPASPSNEQFF.

CDR3 protein: CASSSQREYTEAFF. The chain carries TRBV5-1 and TRBJ1-1. This CDR3 is 14 amino acids long. The germline V gene has CDR1 SGHRS and CDR2 YFSETQ.

By frequency, this clonotype is medium-sized. The chain recombines TRBV11-2 with TRBJ2-7; the TCRdb D gene call, TRBD1, has no DNA to confirm it. CDR3 length equals 13 residues. Germline-derived CDR1 and CDR2 are SGHAT and FQNNGV. The CDR3 loop reads CASSPWTGSEQYF.

CDR3 amino acids: CASSVSGANTGELFF. V gene TRBV9 combines with J gene TRBJ2-2. Germline V gene sequence: CDR1 SGDLS, CDR2 YYNGEE. The CDR3 sequence is 15 residues long. The complete variable domain, with remaining parts taken from reference TRBV9 and TRBJ2-2, reads DSGVTQTPKHLITATGQRVTLRCSPRSGDLSVYWYQQSLDQGLQFLIQYYNGEERAKGNILERFSAQQFPDLHSELNLSSLELGDSALYFCASSVSGANTGELFFGEGSRLTVL.

This chain links TRBV4-1 with TRBJ2-7; TCRdb's D gene call, TRBD2, goes unchecked for lack of DNA. Per germline, CDR1 MGHRA and CDR2 YSYEKL. This CDR3 contains 14 residues. CDR3 amino acids: CASSPGTSFSEQYF.